This T cell receptor (beta chain) was sequenced for a study of blood T cells in healthy people across ages. A second PCR, run for roughly 7 to 11 cycles, used a sample-barcoded 5' primer plus a J-beta primer mix. Each cDNA molecule was tagged by a template-switch adaptor that had 12 random nucleotides. TCRdb re-called the 5' RACE reads through MiXCR, storing one row per CDR3 protein. The sample records approximately 690,000 distinct CDR3 sequences, 40% to 45% being singletons. V was pared by 4 bases and J by 7 bases, with 7 bases of the junction left unmatched. This CDR3 has 14 amino acids. Per the germline V gene, CDR1 is MNHEY and CDR2 is SMNVEV (reference sequence). Whole-study results and caveats: The study found more naive CD4+ cells and higher diversity in long-lived than aged donors. Older individuals had lower TCR beta diversity per million T cells (the decline was roughly linear).

This clonotype was detected only a few times. Its antigen is unidentified. The clonotype comes from a man of 80 years or more in good health. J is TRBJ2-3 and V is TRBV27; 8 bases map to TRBD1. Sequencing was done on a sample of blood. CDR3 residues: CASSSSGGTNTQYF. CDR3 DNA sequence: TGTGCCAGCAGTTCCTCAGGGGGCACGAATACGCAGTATTTT.